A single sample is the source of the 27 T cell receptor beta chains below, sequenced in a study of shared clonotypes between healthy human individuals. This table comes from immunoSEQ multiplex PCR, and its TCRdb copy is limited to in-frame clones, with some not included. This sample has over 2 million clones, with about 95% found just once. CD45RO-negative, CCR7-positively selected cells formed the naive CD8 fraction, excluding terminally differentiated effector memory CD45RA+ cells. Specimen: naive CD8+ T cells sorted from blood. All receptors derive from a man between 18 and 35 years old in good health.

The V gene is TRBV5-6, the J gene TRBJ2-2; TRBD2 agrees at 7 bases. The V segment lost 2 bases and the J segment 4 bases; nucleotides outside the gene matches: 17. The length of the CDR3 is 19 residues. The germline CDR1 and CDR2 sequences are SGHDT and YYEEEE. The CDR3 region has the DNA TGTGCCAGCAGCTTAAACCCCCTAGCGGTGGTACCGGGCACCGGGGAGCTGTTTTTT. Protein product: CASSLNPLAVVPGTGELFF.

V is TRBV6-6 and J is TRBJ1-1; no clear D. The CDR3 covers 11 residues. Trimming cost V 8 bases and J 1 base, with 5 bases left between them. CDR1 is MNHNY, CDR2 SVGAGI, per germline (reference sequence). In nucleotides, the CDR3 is TGTGCCAGCGCGGGGAACACTGAAGCTTTCTTT. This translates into CASAGNTEAFF.

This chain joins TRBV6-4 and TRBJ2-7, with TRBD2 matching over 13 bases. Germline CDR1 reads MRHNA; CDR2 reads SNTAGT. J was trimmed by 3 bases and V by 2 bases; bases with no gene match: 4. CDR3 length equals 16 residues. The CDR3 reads CASSDEWTSGSYEQYF. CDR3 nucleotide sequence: TGTGCCAGCAGTGACGAATGGACTAGCGGGAGCTACGAGCAGTACTTC.

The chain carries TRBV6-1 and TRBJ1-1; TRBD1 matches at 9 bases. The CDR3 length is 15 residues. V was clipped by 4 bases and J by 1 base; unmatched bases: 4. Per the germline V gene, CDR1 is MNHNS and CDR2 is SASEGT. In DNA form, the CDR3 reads TGTGCCAGCAGTGGTTTGGGACAGGGGAACACTGAAGCTTTCTTT. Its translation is CASSGLGQGNTEAFF.

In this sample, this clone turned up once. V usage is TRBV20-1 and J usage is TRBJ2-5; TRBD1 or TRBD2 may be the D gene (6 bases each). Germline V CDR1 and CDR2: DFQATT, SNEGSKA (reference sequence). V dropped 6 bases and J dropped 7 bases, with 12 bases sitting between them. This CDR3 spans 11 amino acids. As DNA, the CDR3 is TGCAGTGCGACGGGGGCCGGGACCCAGTACTTC. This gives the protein CSATGAGTQYF.

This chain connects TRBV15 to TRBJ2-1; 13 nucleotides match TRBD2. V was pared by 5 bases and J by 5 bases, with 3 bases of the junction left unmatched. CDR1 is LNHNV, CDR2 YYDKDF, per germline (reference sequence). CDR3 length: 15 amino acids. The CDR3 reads CATSLGLAGNNEQFF. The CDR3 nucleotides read TGTGCCACCAGCTTGGGACTAGCGGGGAACAATGAGCAGTTCTTC.

CDR3 loop: CASSPGGANEQFF. CDR3 coding DNA: TGTGCCAGCAGTCCAGGGGGGGCCAATGAGCAGTTCTTC. The V and J genes are TRBV27 and TRBJ2-1; D is perhaps TRBD1 or TRBD2 (7 bases each). V shed 5 bases and J shed 6 bases, with 11 bases lying between them. The CDR3 extends over 13 amino acids. Germline values: CDR1 MNHEY, CDR2 SMNVEV (reference sequence).

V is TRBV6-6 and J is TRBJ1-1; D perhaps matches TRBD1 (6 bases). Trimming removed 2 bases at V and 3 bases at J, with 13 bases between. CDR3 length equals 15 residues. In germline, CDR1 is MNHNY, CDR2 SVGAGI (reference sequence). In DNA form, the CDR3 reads TGTGCCAGCAGTTACACACAGGGTAAGGACACTGAAGCTTTCTTT. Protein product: CASSYTQGKDTEAFF.

CDR3 sequence reads: CASSPPGLAGAGQETQYF. In DNA form, the CDR3 reads TGTGCCAGCTCACCACCGGGGCTAGCGGGAGCGGGACAAGAGACCCAGTACTTC. The chain employs TRBV18 and TRBJ2-5, with TRBD2 identical over 10 bases. The ends lost 0 bases at V and 2 bases at J; junction bases unmatched: 9. The CDR3 has 18 residues. CDR1 and CDR2 (germline): KGHSH, LQKENI.

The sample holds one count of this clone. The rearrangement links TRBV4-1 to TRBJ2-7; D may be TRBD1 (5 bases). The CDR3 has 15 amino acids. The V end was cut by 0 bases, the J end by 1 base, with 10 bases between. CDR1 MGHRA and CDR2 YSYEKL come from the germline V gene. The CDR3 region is CASSQEGAGSYEQYF. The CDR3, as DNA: TGCGCCAGCAGCCAAGAAGGGGCAGGGTCCTACGAGCAGTACTTC.

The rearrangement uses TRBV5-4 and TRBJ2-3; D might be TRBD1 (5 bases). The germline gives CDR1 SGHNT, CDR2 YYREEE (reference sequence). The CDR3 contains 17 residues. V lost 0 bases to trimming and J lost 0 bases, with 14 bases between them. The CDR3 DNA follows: TGTGCCAGCAGCTTGGAACCAGGGATTTCGAGCACAGATACGCAGTATTTT. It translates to CASSLEPGISSTDTQYF.

The CDR3 sequence: CASSFISGLADTQYF. In DNA, the CDR3 is TGTGCCAGCAGTTTTATCTCCGGGCTCGCAGATACGCAGTATTTT. This chain links TRBV28 with TRBJ2-3, with unresolved D. The germline V gene has CDR1 MDHEN and CDR2 SYDVKM. Trimming took 3 bases from V and 4 from J, leaving 14 bases between them. This CDR3 region has 15 residues. The full variable domain, with the rest looked up from reference TRBV28 and TRBJ2-3, is DVKVTQSSRYLVKRTGEKVFLECVQDMDHENMFWYRQDPGLGLRLIYFSYDVKMKEKGDIPEGYSVSREKKERFSLILESASTNQTSMYLCASSFISGLADTQYFGPGTRLTVL.

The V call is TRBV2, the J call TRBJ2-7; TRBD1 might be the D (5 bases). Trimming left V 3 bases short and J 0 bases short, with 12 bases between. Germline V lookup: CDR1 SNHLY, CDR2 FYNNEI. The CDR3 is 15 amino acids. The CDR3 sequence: CASSDVQVSSYEQYF. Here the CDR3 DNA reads TGTGCCAGCAGTGATGTACAGGTTAGCTCCTACGAGCAGTACTTC.

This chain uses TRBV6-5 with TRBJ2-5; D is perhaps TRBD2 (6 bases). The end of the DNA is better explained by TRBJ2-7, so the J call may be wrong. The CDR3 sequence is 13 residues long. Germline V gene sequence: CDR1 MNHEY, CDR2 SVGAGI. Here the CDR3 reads CASSLGRGYEQYF. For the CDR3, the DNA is TGTGCCAGCAGCCTGGGGCGGGGTTACGAGCAGTACTTC.

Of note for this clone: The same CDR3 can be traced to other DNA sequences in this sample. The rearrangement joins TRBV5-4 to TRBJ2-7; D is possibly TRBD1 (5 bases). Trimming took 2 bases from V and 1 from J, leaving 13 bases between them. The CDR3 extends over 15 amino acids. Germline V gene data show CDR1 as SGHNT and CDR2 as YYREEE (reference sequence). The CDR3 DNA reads TGTGCCAGCAGCTTAGGGCAGGGTGGTTCCTACGAGCAGTACTTC. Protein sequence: CASSLGQGGSYEQYF.

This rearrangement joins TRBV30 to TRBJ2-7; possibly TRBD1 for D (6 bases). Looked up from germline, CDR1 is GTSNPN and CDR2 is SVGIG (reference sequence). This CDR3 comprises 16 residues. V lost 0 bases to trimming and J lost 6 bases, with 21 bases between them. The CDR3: CAWSVTSWTAFSEQYF. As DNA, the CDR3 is TGTGCCTGGAGTGTTACTTCCTGGACAGCCTTCAGCGAGCAGTACTTC. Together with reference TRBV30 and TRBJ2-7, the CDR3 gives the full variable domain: SQTIHQWPATLVQPVGSPLSLECTVEGTSNPNLYWYRQAAGRGLQLLFYSVGIGQISSEVPQNLSASRPQDRQFILSSKKLLLSDSGFYLCAWSVTSWTAFSEQYFGPGTRLTVT.

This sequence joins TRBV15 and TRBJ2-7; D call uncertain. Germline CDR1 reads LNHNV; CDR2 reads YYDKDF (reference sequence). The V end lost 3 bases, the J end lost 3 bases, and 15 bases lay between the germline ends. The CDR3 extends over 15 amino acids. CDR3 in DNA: TGTGCCACCAGCAGTGGCCCTGACGGTGTCTACGAGCAGTACTTC. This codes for CATSSGPDGVYEQYF.

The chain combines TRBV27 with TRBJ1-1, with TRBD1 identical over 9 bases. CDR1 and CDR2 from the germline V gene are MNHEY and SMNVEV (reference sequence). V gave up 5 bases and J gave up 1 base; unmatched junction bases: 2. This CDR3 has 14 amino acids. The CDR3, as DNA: TGTGCCAGCAGTGTGGACAGGGGGAACACTGAAGCTTTCTTT. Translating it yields CASSVDRGNTEAFF.

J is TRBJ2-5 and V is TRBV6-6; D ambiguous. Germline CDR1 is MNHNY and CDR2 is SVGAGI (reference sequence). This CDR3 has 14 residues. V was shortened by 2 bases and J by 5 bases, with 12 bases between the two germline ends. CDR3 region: CASSYVLERETQYF. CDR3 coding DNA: TGTGCCAGCAGTTACGTTCTGGAGAGGGAGACCCAGTACTTC.

CDR3 sequence: CASSLGPGGNNEQFF. CDR3 sequence (DNA): TGTGCCAGCAGTTTGGGGCCAGGGGGCAACAATGAGCAGTTCTTC. This chain links TRBV27 with TRBJ2-1; 8 bases align to TRBD1. J was trimmed by 5 bases and V by 3 bases; bases with no gene match: 6. Germline lookup yields CDR1 MNHEY and CDR2 SMNVEV (reference sequence). The CDR3 is 15 amino acids.

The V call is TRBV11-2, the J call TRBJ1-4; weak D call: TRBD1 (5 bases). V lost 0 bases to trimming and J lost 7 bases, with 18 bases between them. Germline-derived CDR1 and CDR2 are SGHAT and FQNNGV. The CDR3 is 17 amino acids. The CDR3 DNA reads TGTGCCAGCAGCTTAGATCGGACACCGGAGGTAGGTGAAAAACTGTTTTTT. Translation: CASSLDRTPEVGEKLFF.

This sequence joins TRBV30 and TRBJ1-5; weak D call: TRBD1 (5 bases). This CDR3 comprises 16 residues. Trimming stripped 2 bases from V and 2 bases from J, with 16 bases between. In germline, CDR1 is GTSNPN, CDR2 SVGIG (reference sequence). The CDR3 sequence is CAWSPEVGDGNQPQHF. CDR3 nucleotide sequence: TGTGCCTGGAGTCCAGAGGTAGGGGACGGCAATCAGCCCCAGCATTTT.

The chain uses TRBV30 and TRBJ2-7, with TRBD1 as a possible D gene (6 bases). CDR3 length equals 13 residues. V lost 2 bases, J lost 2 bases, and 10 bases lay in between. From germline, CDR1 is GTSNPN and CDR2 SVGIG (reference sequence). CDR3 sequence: CAWSPGQTYEQYF. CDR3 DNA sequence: TGTGCCTGGAGTCCGGGACAAACCTACGAGCAGTACTTC. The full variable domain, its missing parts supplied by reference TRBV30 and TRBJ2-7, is SQTIHQWPATLVQPVGSPLSLECTVEGTSNPNLYWYRQAAGRGLQLLFYSVGIGQISSEVPQNLSASRPQDRQFILSSKKLLLSDSGFYLCAWSPGQTYEQYFGPGTRLTVT.

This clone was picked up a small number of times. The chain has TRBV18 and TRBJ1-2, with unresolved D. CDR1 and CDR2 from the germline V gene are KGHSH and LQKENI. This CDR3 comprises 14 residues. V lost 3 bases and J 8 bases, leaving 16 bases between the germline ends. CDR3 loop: CASSPGYRLGGYTF. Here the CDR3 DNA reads TGTGCCAGCTCACCGGGTTACCGGTTGGGGGGCTACACCTTC.

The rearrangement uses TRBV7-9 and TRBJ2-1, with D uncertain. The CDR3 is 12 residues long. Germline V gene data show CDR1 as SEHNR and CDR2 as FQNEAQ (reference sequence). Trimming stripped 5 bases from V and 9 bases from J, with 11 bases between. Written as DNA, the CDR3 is TGTGCCAGCAGCCGCGTAGCCGCTGAGCAGTTCTTC. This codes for CASSRVAAEQFF.

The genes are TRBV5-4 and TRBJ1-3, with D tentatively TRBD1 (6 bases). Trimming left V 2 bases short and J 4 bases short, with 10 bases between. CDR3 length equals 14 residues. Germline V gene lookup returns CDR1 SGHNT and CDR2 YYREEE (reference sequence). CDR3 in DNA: TGTGCCAGCAGCTTCAGGGGAATGGGAAACACCATATATTTT. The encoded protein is CASSFRGMGNTIYF.

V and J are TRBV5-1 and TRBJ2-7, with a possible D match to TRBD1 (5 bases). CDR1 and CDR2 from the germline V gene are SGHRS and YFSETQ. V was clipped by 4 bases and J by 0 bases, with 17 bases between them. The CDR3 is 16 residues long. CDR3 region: CASSAEQESYSYEQYF. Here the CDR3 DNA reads TGCGCCAGCAGCGCGGAACAGGAGTCTTACTCCTACGAGCAGTACTTC.